The clone carrying this T cell receptor (beta chain) appeared a single time. No antigen is known for it. This specimen belongs to a study of PD-L1 blockade in urothelial cancer. Background on the study: Atezolizumab was started by patients in 2014 at 1,200 mg intravenously every 3 weeks. Samples of blood were analyzed 3 weeks (second dose) and 6 weeks after treatment start. Median T cell yield from blood was 120,000 to 150,000. Points from the study as a whole: Below-median pretreatment blood TCR clonality predicted better survival.

Time point noted: pretreatment peripheral blood. Using immunoSEQ multiplex PCR, the repertoire was profiled, and TCRdb retains in-frame clones only, with some absent. The data show about 95,000 clones, with over 75% seen just once and roughly 2% held by the top ten. The source was PBMCs, collected around atezolizumab (anti-PD-L1) treatment. This clonotype was obtained from a man aged 60 to 75 with urothelial cancer.

The CDR3 DNA sequence: TGTGCCAGCGAACCAGGGTTGAGAGGCGAAAAACTGTTTTTT. It yields the protein CASEPGLRGEKLFF. The rearrangement joins TRBV28 to TRBJ1-4, with a possible D match to TRBD1 (5 bases). Deletions cut 8 bases from V and 8 bases from J, with 18 bases between. CDR3 length equals 14 residues. Germline CDR1 is MDHEN and CDR2 is SYDVKM.